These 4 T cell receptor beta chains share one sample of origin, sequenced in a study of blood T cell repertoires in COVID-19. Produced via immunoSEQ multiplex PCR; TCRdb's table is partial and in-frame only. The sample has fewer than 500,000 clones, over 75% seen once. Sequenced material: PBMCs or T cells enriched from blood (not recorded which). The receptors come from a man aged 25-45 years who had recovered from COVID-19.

CDR3 residues: CASSYDRGLGYEQYF. CDR3 bases: TGTGCCAGCAGTTACGACAGGGGACTCGGGTACGAGCAGTACTTC. V gene TRBV6-5 combines with J gene TRBJ2-7; 8 nucleotides match TRBD1. The length of the CDR3 is 15 residues. The germline V gene has CDR1 MNHEY and CDR2 SVGAGI. V dropped 2 bases and J dropped 4; count of bases not matched to a gene: 7.

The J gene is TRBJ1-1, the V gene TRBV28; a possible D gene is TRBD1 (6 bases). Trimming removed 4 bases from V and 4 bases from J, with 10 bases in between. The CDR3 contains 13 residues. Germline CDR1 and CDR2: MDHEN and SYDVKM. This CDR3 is CASSSGGVTEAFF. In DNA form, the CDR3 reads TGTGCCAGCAGTTCTGGGGGCGTCACTGAAGCTTTCTTT. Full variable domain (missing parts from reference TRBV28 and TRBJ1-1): DVKVTQSSRYLVKRTGEKVFLECVQDMDHENMFWYRQDPGLGLRLIYFSYDVKMKEKGDIPEGYSVSREKKERFSLILESASTNQTSMYLCASSSGGVTEAFFGQGTRLTVV.

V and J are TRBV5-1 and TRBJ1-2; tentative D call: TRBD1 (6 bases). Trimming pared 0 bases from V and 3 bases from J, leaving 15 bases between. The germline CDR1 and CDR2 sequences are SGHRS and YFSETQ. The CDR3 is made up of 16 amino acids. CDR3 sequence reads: CASSLEVGTSHYGYTF. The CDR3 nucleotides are TGCGCCAGCAGCTTGGAGGTGGGGACATCTCACTATGGCTACACCTTC.

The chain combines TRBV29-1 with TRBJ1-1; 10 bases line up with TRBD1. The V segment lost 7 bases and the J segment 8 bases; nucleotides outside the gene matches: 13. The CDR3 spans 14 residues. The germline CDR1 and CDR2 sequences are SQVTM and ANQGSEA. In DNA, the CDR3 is TGCAGCGGGGATTCGGGGACAGGGGTCCAAGAAGCTTTCTTT. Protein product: CSGDSGTGVQEAFF.